This T cell receptor (beta chain) was sequenced in a study of T cells in Graves' hyperthyroidism and ophthalmopathy. This clonotype was seen at least ten times. The V end lost 0 bases, the J end lost 0 bases, and 21 bases lay between the germline ends. The CDR3 has 21 amino acids. Germline V gives CDR1 LNHNV, CDR2 YYDKDF (reference sequence). In making diagnoses, clinical symptoms, serum thyroxine and TRAb, thyroid ultrasound and orbital computed tomography were all used. Amplification targeted TCR beta CDR3 regions from RNA transcripts. The TCR CDR3 first-round RT-PCR relied on the HTBI primer set. TCRdb redid the calling of the multiplex PCR reads with MiXCR, one entry per CDR3 protein. This sample has over 700,000 distinct CDR3 sequences, with around 39% found just once.

The V call is TRBV15, the J call TRBJ2-6; weak D call: TRBD1 (6 bases). Sequenced: blood. The sequence came from a man aged 18 to 29 with Graves' hyperthyroidism. The CDR3 reads CATSRDMTDSWVTSGANVLTF. The CDR3 region has the DNA TGTGCCACCAGCAGAGATATGACGGACAGCTGGGTTACCTCTGGGGCCAACGTCCTGACTTTC.